This note documents a single T cell receptor beta chain sequence. Its specificity is not known. The record originates from a study of cytomegalovirus exposure and HLA in healthy donors. Study-level information: Unique TCR beta sequences numbering 117 million came from 190 million or so T cells in an earlier analysis.

PCR amplification relied on 60 Vbeta primers (plus 13 Jbeta primers). Libraries were prepared by immunoSEQ multiplex PCR; TCRdb keeps only in-frame clonotypes and omits some of them. The table includes over 120,000 clones, about 70% detected once. Notes on the study in general: In the analysis, some V segments, TRBV6-2 and TRBV6-3 included, were excluded as indistinguishable.

Germline assignment: CDR1 SEHNR and CDR2 FQNEAQ (reference sequence). This CDR3 region has 16 residues. The germline V and J ends were trimmed by 2 bases and 1 base, with 14 bases remaining between them. This chain joins TRBV7-9 and TRBJ2-5; maybe TRBD1 (6 bases). The sequenced sample consisted of PBMCs. This clonotype was sampled from a woman aged 60-75 years in good health and CMV-seropositive. CDR3 amino acids: CASSLSTRQAQETQYF. CDR3 nucleotide sequence: TGTGCCAGCAGCTTAAGCACCCGACAGGCCCAAGAGACCCAGTACTTC.